Each of the 29 T cell receptor beta chains below was sequenced from the same sample in a study of T cells in Graves' hyperthyroidism and ophthalmopathy. RNA transcripts served as the template for amplifying TCR beta CDR3 regions. First-round RT-PCR of the TCR CDR3 relied on the HTBI primer set. One entry per CDR3 protein results from TCRdb running MiXCR on the multiplex PCR reads. The table shows about 46,000 distinct CDR3 sequences, with roughly 50% occurring only once. Specimen: peripheral blood or thyroid tissue (not recorded which). The receptors come from a woman in her forties or fifties with Graves' hyperthyroidism.

This clonotype was seen ten or more times. This chain uses TRBV24-1 with TRBJ2-2; D may be TRBD1 (6 bases). There are 15 residues in the CDR3. Trimming took off 7 bases at V and 3 bases at J, with 14 bases between the two ends. Germline V lookup: CDR1 KGHDR, CDR2 SFDVKD. The CDR3 DNA reads as TGTGCCACCAGCCCACGGGACACTGACACCGGGGAGCTGTTTTTT. Its protein product is CATSPRDTDTGELFF.

The V and J genes are TRBV29-1 and TRBJ2-7; TRBD1 matches at 10 bases. Trimming removed 0 bases from V and 2 bases from J; junction bases left unmatched: 7. The length of the CDR3 is 16 residues. Germline loops: CDR1 SQVTM, CDR2 ANQGSEA. The CDR3 nucleotides read TGCAGCGTTGAAGACACCGGGACAGGGGACGCCTACGAGCAGTACTTC. Its protein product is CSVEDTGTGDAYEQYF.

This chain connects TRBV7-2 to TRBJ1-1, with D tentatively TRBD1 (6 bases). The CDR3 extends over 15 amino acids. The V end lost 7 bases, the J end lost 0 bases, and 15 bases lay between the germline ends. In germline, CDR1 is SGHTA, CDR2 FQGNSA. The CDR3 is CASKKTGKMNTEAFF. In DNA form, the CDR3 reads TGTGCCAGCAAGAAGACAGGTAAAATGAACACTGAAGCTTTCTTT.

This clonotype has more than one count but fewer than ten. No conserved phenylalanine or tryptophan ends this CDR3, so it is likely a read error. The DNA is left out, because the CDR3 cannot be placed on it with certainty; the CDR3 is given as TCRdb lists it. The V and J genes are TRBV29-1 and TRBJ1-4. Germline CDR1 SQVTM, CDR2 ANQGSEA. The CDR3 spans 8 residues, counting both ends. CDR3 amino acids: CSVEGRDY.

This clonotype has only a few counts. The chain carries TRBV29-1 and TRBJ1-2; 7 positions match TRBD1. The CDR3 covers 13 residues. Looked up from germline, CDR1 is SQVTM and CDR2 is ANQGSEA. Losses at the gene ends were 3 bases for V and 8 bases for J; bases not matched to a gene: 9. CDR3 DNA sequence: TGCAGCGTTGAGAAGGACAGGTCCCAAGGCTACACCTTC. Its protein product is CSVEKDRSQGYTF.

In regard to this clonotype: Since a much larger clone is just one base distant, this may be a read error. The chain combines TRBV7-2 with TRBJ2-7, with 7 bases matching TRBD1. Per germline, CDR1 SGHTA and CDR2 FQGNSA. The CDR3 length is 12 residues. V was clipped by 7 bases and J by 4 bases; unmatched bases: 4. The CDR3 spells CASTGQAYEQYF. In DNA, the CDR3 is TGTGCCAGCACCGGACAGGCGTACGAGCAGTACTTC.

This chain connects TRBV19 to TRBJ2-3, with unresolved D. This CDR3 contains 12 residues. V lost 9 bases and J lost 4, with 11 bases in between. The germline CDR1 and CDR2 sequences are LNHDA and SQIVND (reference sequence). The CDR3 loop reads CASSSGADTQYF. The CDR3 DNA follows: TGTGCCAGCTCCTCCGGCGCAGATACGCAGTATTTT.

The sample holds a few counts of this clonotype. Likely a read error: the CDR3 ends without its conserved phenylalanine or tryptophan. No DNA is shown, since the ends of the CDR3 on it are uncertain; the CDR3 is the one TCRdb lists. The chain employs TRBV10-3 and TRBJ2-5; no check of the table's D call, TRBD2, against the DNA was made. The CDR3 numbers 8 amino acids, ends counted. The V gene's germline CDR1 is ENHRY and CDR2 SYGVKD. CDR3 loop: CAIRETTS.

Remarks on this clonotype: Because the CDR3 is missing its conserved closing phenylalanine or tryptophan, this is likely a read error. The chain uses TRBV9 and TRBJ2-7; D not certain. This CDR3 contains 15 residues. The germline V gene encodes CDR1 SGDLS and CDR2 YYNGEE. CDR3 in DNA: TGTGCCAGCAGTGTAGAAGGGAATGGGGCCTACGAGCAGTACCTC. It yields the protein CASSVEGNGAYEQYL.

This clonotype was counted once. This rearrangement joins TRBV7-8 to TRBJ2-7; D tentatively reads TRBD1 or TRBD2 (5 bases each). In germline, CDR1 is SGHVS, CDR2 FQNEAQ. V lost 0 bases and J lost 7, with 10 bases in between. This CDR3 contains 13 residues. CDR3 nucleotide sequence: TGTGCCAGCAGCTTAGCCGGGACCGGAGAGCAGTACTTC. It codes for CASSLAGTGEQYF.

This clonotype was recorded at least ten times. The CDR3 bases are TGTGCCAGCAGAAAGGGGGACAGGGGGAATAATTCACCCCTCCACTTT. This gives the protein CASRKGDRGNNSPLHF. This sequence joins TRBV6-2 or TRBV6-3 and TRBJ1-6; 11 bases are a match to TRBD1. Germline V lookup: CDR1 MNHEY, CDR2 SVGEGT. The CDR3 has 16 amino acids. J was trimmed by 5 bases and V by 6 bases; bases with no gene match: 6.

The chain is built from TRBV20-1 and TRBJ2-7; D tentatively fits TRBD1 or TRBD2 (5 bases each). CDR1 is DFQATT and CDR2 is SNEGSKA in the germline V gene (reference sequence). Trimming took 5 bases from V and 3 from J, leaving 26 bases between them. The CDR3 consists of 17 residues. The CDR3 nucleotides are TGCAGTGCTCCTGAGGCGAGGGGTGGAGGAACTAACTACGAGCAGTACTTC. It yields the protein CSAPEARGGGTNYEQYF.

With regard to this clonotype: At one of its ends the junction is not consistent with the germline gene, which may arise from a read error. This chain uses TRBV7-7 with TRBJ1-1, with unresolved D. The CDR3 is 14 amino acids. Germline assignment: CDR1 SSHAT and CDR2 FNYEAQ (reference sequence). CDR3 DNA sequence: TGTGCTAGCAGCCTCGTGTCGGTGAACACTGAAGCTTTCTTT. Protein product: CASSLVSVNTEAFF.

The rearrangement links TRBV6-1 to TRBJ1-5; no clear D gene. Trimming took 5 bases from V and 4 from J, leaving 15 bases between them. CDR1 is MNHNS, CDR2 SASEGT, per germline. CDR3 length equals 15 residues. CDR3 bases: TGTGCCAGCAGTACCGGACTAGGAACAAATCAGCCCCAGCATTTT. Protein sequence: CASSTGLGTNQPQHF.

This clonotype showed up many times. V gene TRBV20-1 combines with J gene TRBJ2-2; D possibly corresponds to TRBD1 (6 bases). Trimming cost V 0 bases and J 1 base, with 15 bases left between them. Germline lookup yields CDR1 DFQATT and CDR2 SNEGSKA (reference sequence). The CDR3 length is 17 residues. The CDR3 here is CSARDYSGQRNTGELFF. The CDR3 DNA sequence: TGCAGTGCTAGAGATTATTCTGGACAGCGGAACACCGGGGAGCTGTTTTTT.

This clonotype has only a few counts. The chain recombines TRBV7-8 with TRBJ1-4; 7 positions agree with TRBD1. Germline CDR1 SGHVS, CDR2 FQNEAQ. There are 17 residues in the CDR3. J lost 0 bases, V lost 2 bases, and 6 bases had no gene match. The CDR3 sequence: CASSLSRGCATNEKLFF. The CDR3 DNA reads TGTGCCAGCAGCTTAAGCAGGGGGTGCGCAACTAATGAAAAACTGTTTTTT.

A remark on this clonotype: At one boundary the junction diverges from the germline segment, which might be a read error. The gene calls are TRBV7-9 and TRBJ1-1; D unclear. The CDR3 is made up of 14 amino acids. Germline values: CDR1 SEHNR, CDR2 FQNEAQ (reference sequence). The CDR3 reads CASSEGPTDAEAFF. Here the CDR3 DNA reads TGTGCCAGCAGCGAAGGGCCCACCGACGCTGAAGCCTTCTTT.

This clonotype was observed many times. The V call is TRBV28, the J call TRBJ1-2; D possibly corresponds to TRBD1 (6 bases). Per germline, CDR1 MDHEN and CDR2 SYDVKM. The CDR3 is 13 residues long. V lost 5 bases to trimming and J lost 6 bases, with 13 bases between them. The CDR3 loop is CASSPTGNDGYTF. CDR3 DNA: TGTGCCAGCAGTCCCACAGGGAATGATGGCTACACCTTC.

The rearrangement joins TRBV10-3 to TRBJ2-5, with 10 bases fitting TRBD2. The CDR3 is 14 residues long. Losses at the gene ends were 3 bases for V and 7 bases for J; bases not matched to a gene: 5. In germline, CDR1 is ENHRY, CDR2 SYGVKD. The CDR3 reads CAISDLAGAVTQYF. Here the CDR3 DNA reads TGTGCCATCAGTGACCTAGCGGGAGCAGTGACCCAGTACTTC.

There are many counts of this clonotype. The chain carries TRBV20-1 and TRBJ2-7; a possible D gene is TRBD1 (6 bases). Germline CDR1 reads DFQATT; CDR2 reads SNEGSKA (reference sequence). Between the trimmed V and J ends, which lost 5 bases and 6 bases, there was a span of 14 bases. The CDR3 has 12 amino acids. The CDR3 sequence is CSAVQGPFEQYF. DNA for the CDR3: TGCAGTGCTGTACAGGGTCCCTTCGAGCAGTACTTC.

The chain carries TRBV7-2 and TRBJ1-5; D ambiguous. V lost 1 base to trimming and J lost 2 bases, with 3 bases between them. Germline V CDR1 and CDR2: SGHTA, FQGNSA. CDR3 size: 13 residues. The CDR3 here is CASSLVGNQPQHF. The DNA of the CDR3 is TGTGCCAGCAGCTTAGTTGGCAATCAGCCCCAGCATTTT.

Comment on this clonotype: The junction departs from the called germline gene at one end, perhaps through a read error. The chain couples TRBV13 to TRBJ1-2; 7 positions agree with TRBD1. Germline V gives CDR1 PRHDT, CDR2 FYEKMQ (reference sequence). CDR3 length equals 12 residues. CDR3 residues: CASSLGGRGYTF. DNA for the CDR3: TGTGCCAGCAGTTTAGGGGGCCGTGGCTACACCTTC.

This chain connects TRBV20-1 to TRBJ1-2, with D possibly TRBD1 on 5 matching bases. V was clipped by 7 bases and J by 8 bases, with 8 bases between them. Germline CDR1 is DFQATT and CDR2 is SNEGSKA (reference sequence). The CDR3 sequence is 9 residues long. The DNA of the CDR3 is TGCAGTGGCCGGGGGGGCTACACCTTC. This codes for CSGRGGYTF.

CDR3 region: CASSEAFF. The CDR3 DNA reads TGTGCCAGCTCTGAAGCTTTCTTT. The chain recombines TRBV18 with TRBJ1-1; no clear D gene. CDR3 size: 8 residues. In germline, CDR1 is KGHSH, CDR2 LQKENI. Trimming took 6 bases from V and 7 from J, leaving 0 bases between them.

The chain is built from TRBV20-1 and TRBJ2-7; 16 bases line up with TRBD2. CDR1 is DFQATT and CDR2 is SNEGSKA in the germline V gene (reference sequence). CDR3 length equals 15 residues. V shed 6 bases and J 2 bases; nucleotides not matched to a gene: 4. CDR3 sequence reads: CSAVGTSGRAYEQYF. The CDR3 DNA reads as TGCAGTGCAGTGGGGACTAGCGGGAGGGCCTACGAGCAGTACTTC.

This clonotype has at least ten counts. The DNA for the CDR3 is TGTGCCAGCAGCTTGCGTCCCAGCCTGACGATGGATACGCAGTATTTT. It translates to CASSLRPSLTMDTQYF. The chain links TRBV7-6 to TRBJ2-3; D not resolved. The CDR3 is made up of 16 amino acids. V gave up 3 bases and J gave up 6 bases, with 19 bases separating them. Germline V gene data show CDR1 as SGHVS and CDR2 as FNYEAQ.

This clonotype was recorded at least ten times. The chain joins TRBV5-6 to TRBJ2-7, with 7 bases aligning to TRBD1. V shed 4 bases and J 6 bases; nucleotides not matched to a gene: 7. The CDR3 length is 13 residues. Germline V gives CDR1 SGHDT, CDR2 YYEEEE. This chain's CDR3 is CASSGSGGSEQYF. The DNA for the CDR3 is TGTGCCAGCAGCGGGTCAGGGGGTTCCGAGCAGTACTTC.

As to this clonotype: A junction boundary mismatches the germline segment, possibly from a read error. V gene TRBV19 combines with J gene TRBJ1-5, with no clear D. Looked up from germline, CDR1 is LNHDA and CDR2 is SQIVND (reference sequence). The CDR3 is made up of 14 amino acids. The CDR3 reads CASSTGIRDQPQHF. The CDR3 bases are TGTGCCAGTAGCACCGGGATCCGCGATCAGCCCCAGCATTTC.

This clonotype showed up many times. The chain recombines TRBV5-1 with TRBJ2-7; 7 bases line up with TRBD1. The J segment lost 1 base and the V segment lost 3 bases, leaving 4 bases of the junction unmatched. The CDR3 runs to 14 residues. Germline V CDR1 and CDR2: SGHRS, YFSETQ. The CDR3 sequence: CASSSWDRSYEQYF. The CDR3 region has the DNA TGCGCCAGCAGCTCCTGGGACAGATCCTACGAGCAGTACTTC. Supplemented by reference TRBV5-1 and TRBJ2-7, the full variable domain reads KAGVTQTPRYLIKTRGQQVTLSCSPISGHRSVSWYQQTPGQGLQFLFEYFSETQRNKGNFPGRFSGRQFSNSRSEMNVSTLELGDSALYLCASSSWDRSYEQYFGPGTRLTVT.